A single sample is the source of the 12 T cell receptor beta chains below, sequenced in a study of cytomegalovirus exposure and HLA in healthy donors. PCR amplification relied on 60 Vbeta primers (plus 13 Jbeta primers). Assay: immunoSEQ multiplex PCR; the TCRdb copy retains only in-frame clones and omits some. The sample has roughly 250,000 clones; 84% are singletons. What was sequenced was PBMCs. These receptors all stem from a woman in her thirties or forties in good health and CMV-seropositive.

The rearrangement links TRBV7-6 to TRBJ2-7; TRBD2 matches at 10 bases. Germline V CDR1 and CDR2: SGHVS, FNYEAQ. V lost 1 base and J lost 5; bases outside the gene matches: 5. The CDR3 contains 15 residues. Here the CDR3 reads CASSLEAGLADEQYF. CDR3 DNA: TGTGCCAGCAGCTTAGAAGCAGGACTAGCGGACGAGCAGTACTTC.

The V call is TRBV6-5, the J call TRBJ1-5, with 9 nucleotides matching TRBD1. The V and J ends lost 2 bases and 7 bases, in that order; junction bases with no gene match: 6. CDR1 is MNHEY, CDR2 SVGAGI, per germline. This CDR3 has 15 residues. CDR3 sequence: CASSYDPGQGQPQHF. The CDR3 DNA follows: TGTGCCAGCAGTTACGATCCGGGACAGGGCCAGCCCCAGCATTTT.

This clone is a singleton in its sample. The chain recombines TRBV27 with TRBJ1-5, with 7 positions matching TRBD1. The CDR3 is 13 residues long. V gave up 5 bases and J gave up 5 bases; unmatched junction bases: 3. The V gene's germline CDR1 is MNHEY and CDR2 SMNVEV (reference sequence). CDR3 coding DNA: TGTGCCAGCAGTCCAGACAGGGATCAGCCCCAGCATTTT. It encodes CASSPDRDQPQHF.

As to this clone: One end of the junction does not line up with germline, which may come from a read error. V is TRBV30 and J is TRBJ2-5; 7 bases are shared with TRBD2. Germline values: CDR1 GTSNPN, CDR2 SVGIG (reference sequence). The CDR3 length is 14 residues. The CDR3, as DNA: TGTGCCTGGAGTGTCCTAGCGGATCAAGAGTCCCAGTACTTC. It codes for CAWSVLADQESQYF.

CDR3 in amino acids: CASRSGSYEQYF. CDR3 bases: TGTGCCAGCAGATCCGGTTCCTACGAGCAGTACTTC. This chain connects TRBV28 to TRBJ2-7; D unresolved. Germline values: CDR1 MDHEN, CDR2 SYDVKM. V lost 6 bases to trimming and J lost 1 base, with 7 bases between them. CDR3 length: 12 amino acids.

This rearrangement joins TRBV10-1 to TRBJ2-7, with 10 bases aligning to TRBD2. The CDR3 has 16 amino acids. Germline lookup yields CDR1 WNHNN and CDR2 SYGVQD (reference sequence). Trimming removed 7 bases from V and 4 bases from J; junction bases left unmatched: 13. The CDR3, as DNA: TGCGCCAGCATATTACTAGCGGGGCAAACTGTTTACGAGCAGTACTTC. Translating it yields CASILLAGQTVYEQYF.

This rearrangement joins TRBV29-1 to TRBJ2-7, with 8 bases lining up with TRBD1. J lost 3 bases, V lost 5 bases, and 12 bases had no gene match. The CDR3 runs 15 residues. Germline CDR1 reads SQVTM; CDR2 reads ANQGSEA. The CDR3 nucleotides read TGCAGCGTTACCCAAGGACAGGGACCCCACTACGAGCAGTACTTC. It is translated as CSVTQGQGPHYEQYF.

The chain carries TRBV27 and TRBJ1-5; D remains ambiguous. Germline loops: CDR1 MNHEY, CDR2 SMNVEV (reference sequence). CDR3 length equals 15 residues. The V end lost 3 bases, the J end lost 0 bases, and 9 bases lay between the germline ends. CDR3 nucleotide sequence: TGTGCCAGCAGTTTTGGCGGGGTTAGCAATCAGCCCCAGCATTTT. Translating it yields CASSFGGVSNQPQHF.

This chain links TRBV19 with TRBJ1-5, with D hard to call. The CDR3 is 14 amino acids. The V end lost 7 bases, the J end lost 7 bases, and 17 bases lay between the germline ends. Germline CDR1 and CDR2: LNHDA and SQIVND (reference sequence). CDR3 nucleotides: TGTGCCAGTACCACTGGGCAGGTCAGGCAGCCCCAGCATTTT. Its protein is CASTTGQVRQPQHF.

The chain is built from TRBV18 and TRBJ2-7; TRBD1 matches 7 bases. Losses at the gene ends were 4 bases for V and 6 bases for J; bases not matched to a gene: 3. Germline V CDR1 and CDR2: KGHSH, LQKENI. CDR3 length: 12 amino acids. The CDR3 reads CASSQGAPEQYF. The CDR3 nucleotides are TGTGCCAGCTCACAGGGGGCGCCCGAGCAGTACTTC.

This clone was seen a handful of times. CDR3 sequence reads: CASSVAEREGYVKTQYF. CDR3 nucleotide sequence: TGTGCCAGCAGTGTGGCAGAGCGGGAGGGCTACGTGAAGACCCAGTACTTC. The chain recombines TRBV6-4 with TRBJ2-5; 10 bases line up with TRBD2. V trimming: 4 bases; J trimming: 6 bases; junction bases outside the gene matches: 14. This CDR3 contains 17 residues. Germline V gene data show CDR1 as MRHNA and CDR2 as SNTAGT.

The chain is built from TRBV5-1 and TRBJ2-5, with 10 bases identical to TRBD2. Germline assignment: CDR1 SGHRS and CDR2 YFSETQ. J gave up 1 base and V 4 bases, and 7 bases lay outside the gene matches. The CDR3 consists of 16 residues. CDR3 nucleotides: TGCGCCAGCAGCGCAACAGCGGGAGGGCTCCAAGAGACCCAGTACTTC. It translates to CASSATAGGLQETQYF.